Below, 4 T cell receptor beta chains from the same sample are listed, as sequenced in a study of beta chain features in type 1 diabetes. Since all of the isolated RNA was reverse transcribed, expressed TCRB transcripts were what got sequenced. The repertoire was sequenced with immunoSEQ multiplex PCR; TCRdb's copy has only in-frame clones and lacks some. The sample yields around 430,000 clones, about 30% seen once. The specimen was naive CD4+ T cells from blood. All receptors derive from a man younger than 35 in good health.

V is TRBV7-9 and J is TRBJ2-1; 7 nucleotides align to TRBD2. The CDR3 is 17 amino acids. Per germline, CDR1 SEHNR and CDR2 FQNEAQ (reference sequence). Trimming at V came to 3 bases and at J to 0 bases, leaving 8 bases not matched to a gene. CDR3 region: CASSFRAGSSSYNEQFF. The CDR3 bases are TGTGCCAGCAGCTTTCGAGCGGGATCCAGCTCCTACAATGAGCAGTTCTTC. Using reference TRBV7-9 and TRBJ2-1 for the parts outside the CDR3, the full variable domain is DTGVSQNPRHKITKRGQNVTFRCDPISEHNRLYWYRQTLGQGPEFLTYFQNEAQLEKSRLLSDRFSAERPKGSFSTLEIQRTEQGDSAMYLCASSFRAGSSSYNEQFFGPGTRLTVL.

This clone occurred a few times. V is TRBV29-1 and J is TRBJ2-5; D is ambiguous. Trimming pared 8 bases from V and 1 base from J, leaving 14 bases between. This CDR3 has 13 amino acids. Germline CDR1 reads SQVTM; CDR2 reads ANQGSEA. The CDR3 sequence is CSLVVGSQETQYF. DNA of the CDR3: TGCAGCCTTGTAGTGGGAAGCCAAGAGACCCAGTACTTC. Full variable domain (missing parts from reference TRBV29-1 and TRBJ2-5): SAVISQKPSRDICQRGTSLTIQCQVDSQVTMMFWYRQQPGQSLTLIATANQGSEATYESGFVIDKFPISRPNLTFSTLTVSNMSPEDSSIYLCSLVVGSQETQYFGPGTRLLVL.

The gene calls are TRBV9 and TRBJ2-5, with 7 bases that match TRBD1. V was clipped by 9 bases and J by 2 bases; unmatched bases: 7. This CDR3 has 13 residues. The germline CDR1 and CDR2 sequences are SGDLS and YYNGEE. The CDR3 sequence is CAISEGQQETQYF. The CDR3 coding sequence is TGTGCCATCAGTGAGGGACAGCAAGAGACCCAGTACTTC. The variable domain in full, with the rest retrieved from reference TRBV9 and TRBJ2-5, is DSGVTQTPKHLITATGQRVTLRCSPRSGDLSVYWYQQSLDQGLQFLIQYYNGEERAKGNILERFSAQQFPDLHSELNLSSLELGDSALYFCAISEGQQETQYFGPGTRLLVL.

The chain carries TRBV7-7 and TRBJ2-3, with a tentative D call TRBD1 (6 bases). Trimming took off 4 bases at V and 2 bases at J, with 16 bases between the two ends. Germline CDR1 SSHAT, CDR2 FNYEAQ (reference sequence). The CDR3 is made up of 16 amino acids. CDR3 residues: CASSSQPPGATDTQYF. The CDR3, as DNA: TGTGCCAGCAGCTCCCAACCCCCAGGGGCCACAGATACGCAGTATTTT.